This T cell receptor (beta chain) was identified during a study of CD8+CD57+ T cells in acquired aplastic anemia. In the study overall: The DNA of sorted CD4+ and CD8+ cells averaged around 3.2 ug. Regarding the study as a whole: Around 29 CD8+ CDR3 sequences were shared between patients and controls.

Patients chosen for sequencing had CD8+CD57+ cells that had expanded, as shown by flow cytometry. CDR3 length equals 16 residues. Germline values: CDR1 ENHRY, CDR2 SYGVKD. Trimming left V 1 base short and J 7 bases short, with 14 bases between. This clonotype was counted only a few times. Its target is not known. Template material for TCR beta VDJ and CDR3 profiling consisted of genomic DNA. MiXCR was run by TCRdb on the reads, yielding one entry per CDR3 protein. Of under 200,000 distinct CDR3 sequences listed, around 48% are singletons. The clonotype was recovered from a human donor with aplastic anemia. The chain links TRBV10-3 to TRBJ1-6; D gene unclear. Input material: sorted CD4+, CD8+, or CD8+CD57+ T cells (not recorded which) from PBMCs. CDR3 nucleotide sequence: TGTGCCATCAGTGAGTTCCTACATCGACTGAATTCACCCCTCCACTTT. Amino acids: CAISEFLHRLNSPLHF.